This T cell receptor (beta chain) was recovered during a study of cytomegalovirus exposure and HLA in healthy donors. Study-wide context: Of approximately 400 genotyped donors, more than 75% clustered with self-reported Caucasian donors. Overall study findings and caveats: Within an earlier analysis, most TCR beta V segments proved productive either about 87% or about 30% of the time. Researchers counted 180 or so TCR beta chains as cytomegalovirus-associated. Rarity characterized most TCR sequences, yet some public TCRs appeared in many donors.

About this clone itself: Its antigen is still unknown.

The CDR3 runs 15 residues. J was trimmed by 1 base and V by 1 base; bases with no gene match: 1. Germline CDR1 reads WNHNN; CDR2 reads SYGVQD (reference sequence). Vbeta (60) and Jbeta (13) primers were used in the PCR. TCRdb's copy holds only in-frame clones and misses some; the assay was immunoSEQ multiplex PCR. Of 150,000 to 180,000 clones in the sample, around 80% are singletons; the top ten hold approximately 1.3%. V usage is TRBV10-1 and J usage is TRBJ2-3, with 8 bases identical to TRBD2. What was sequenced was PBMCs. The TCR sequence derives from a man in his late teens or twenties in good health and CMV-seronegative. CDR3: CASSELLAGTDTQYF. The CDR3 DNA reads as TGCGCCAGCAGTGAGTTACTAGCGGGCACAGATACGCAGTATTTT.